The clone carrying this TCR beta chain was seen a few times. Germline CDR1 and CDR2: SQVTM and ANQGSEA. V was pared by 5 bases and J by 5 bases, with 6 bases of the junction left unmatched. The CDR3 is 12 residues long. This record belongs to a study of shared clonotypes between healthy human individuals. Clones were sequenced by immunoSEQ multiplex PCR, and TCRdb holds only the in-frame ones, with some missing. The sample lists fewer than 550,000 clones; roughly 85% were seen once. The receptor was derived from a woman aged 35 to 49 in good health. Some clones in this sample may be carry-over from other donors' samples. The chain links TRBV29-1 to TRBJ2-7; 7 nucleotides match TRBD2. The sample consisted of PBMCs. The CDR3 here is CSVLVAGDEQYF. The CDR3 DNA reads as TGCAGCGTTCTCGTCGCGGGGGACGAGCAGTACTTC.